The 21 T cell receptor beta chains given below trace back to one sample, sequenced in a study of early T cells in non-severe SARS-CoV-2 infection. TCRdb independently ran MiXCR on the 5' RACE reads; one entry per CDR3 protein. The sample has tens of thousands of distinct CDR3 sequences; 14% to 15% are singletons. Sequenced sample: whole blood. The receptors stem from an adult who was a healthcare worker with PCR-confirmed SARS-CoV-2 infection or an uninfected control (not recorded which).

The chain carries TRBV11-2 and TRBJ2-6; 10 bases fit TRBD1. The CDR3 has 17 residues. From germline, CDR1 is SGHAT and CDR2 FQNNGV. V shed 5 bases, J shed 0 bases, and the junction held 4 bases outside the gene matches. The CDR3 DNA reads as TGTGCCAGCAGCGCCGGACAGGGGGGCTCTGGGGCCAACGTCCTGACTTTC. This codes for CASSAGQGGSGANVLTF. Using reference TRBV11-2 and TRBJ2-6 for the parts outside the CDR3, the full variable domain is EAGVAQSPRYKIIEKRQSVAFWCNPISGHATLYWYQQILGQGPKLLIQFQNNGVVDDSQLPKDRFSAERLKGVDSTLKIQPAKLEDSAVYLCASSAGQGGSGANVLTFGAGSRLTVL.

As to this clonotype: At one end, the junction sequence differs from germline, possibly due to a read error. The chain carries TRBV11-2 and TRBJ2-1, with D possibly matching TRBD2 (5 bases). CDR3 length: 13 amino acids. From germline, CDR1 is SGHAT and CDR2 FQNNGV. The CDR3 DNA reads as TGTACCAGCAGCCCCCGGGGATACAATGAGCAGTTCTTC. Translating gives CTSSPRGYNEQFF.

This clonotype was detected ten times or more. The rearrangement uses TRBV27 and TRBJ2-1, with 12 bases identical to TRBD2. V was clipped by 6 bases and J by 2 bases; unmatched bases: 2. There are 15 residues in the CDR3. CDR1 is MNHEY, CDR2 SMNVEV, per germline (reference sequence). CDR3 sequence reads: CASRRTSGAYNEQFF. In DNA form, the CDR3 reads TGTGCCAGCAGAAGGACTAGCGGGGCCTACAATGAGCAGTTCTTC.

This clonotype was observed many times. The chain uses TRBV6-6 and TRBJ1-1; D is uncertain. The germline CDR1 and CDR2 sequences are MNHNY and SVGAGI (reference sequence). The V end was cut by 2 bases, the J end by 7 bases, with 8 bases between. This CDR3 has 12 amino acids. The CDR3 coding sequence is TGTGCCAGCAGTTACCGCGGAATTGAAGCTTTCTTT. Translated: CASSYRGIEAFF.

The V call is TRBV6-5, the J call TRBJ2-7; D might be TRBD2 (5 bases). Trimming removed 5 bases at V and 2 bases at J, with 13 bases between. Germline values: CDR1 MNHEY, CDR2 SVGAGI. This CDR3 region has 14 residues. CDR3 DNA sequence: TGTGCCAGCAGTAACGGGAAGGTCCCCTACGAGCAGTACTTC. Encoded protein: CASSNGKVPYEQYF.

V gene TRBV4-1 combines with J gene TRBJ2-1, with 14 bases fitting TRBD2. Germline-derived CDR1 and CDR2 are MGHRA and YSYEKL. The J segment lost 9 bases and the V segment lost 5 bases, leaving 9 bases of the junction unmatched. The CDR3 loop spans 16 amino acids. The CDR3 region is CASSKGLAGDWVEQFF. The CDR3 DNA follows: TGCGCCAGCAGCAAGGGACTAGCGGGAGACTGGGTTGAGCAGTTCTTC.

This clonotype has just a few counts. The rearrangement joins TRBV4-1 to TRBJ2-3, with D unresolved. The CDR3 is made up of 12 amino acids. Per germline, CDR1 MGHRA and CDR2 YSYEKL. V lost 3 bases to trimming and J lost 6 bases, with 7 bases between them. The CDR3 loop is CASSHVGDTQYF. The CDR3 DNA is TGCGCCAGCAGCCATGTCGGCGATACGCAGTATTTT.

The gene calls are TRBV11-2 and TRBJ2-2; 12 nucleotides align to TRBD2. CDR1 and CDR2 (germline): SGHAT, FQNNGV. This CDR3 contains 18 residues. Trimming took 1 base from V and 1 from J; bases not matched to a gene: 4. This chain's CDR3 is CASSLGPGLAGNTGELFF. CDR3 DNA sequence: TGTGCCAGCAGCTTAGGACCGGGACTAGCGGGGAACACCGGGGAGCTGTTTTTT.

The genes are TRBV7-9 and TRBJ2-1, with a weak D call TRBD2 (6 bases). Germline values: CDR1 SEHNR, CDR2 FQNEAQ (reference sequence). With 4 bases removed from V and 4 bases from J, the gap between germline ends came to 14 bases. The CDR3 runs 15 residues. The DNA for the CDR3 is TGTGCCAGCAGCTGGCCACGGGACTCTTACAATGAGCAGTTCTTC. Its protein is CASSWPRDSYNEQFF.

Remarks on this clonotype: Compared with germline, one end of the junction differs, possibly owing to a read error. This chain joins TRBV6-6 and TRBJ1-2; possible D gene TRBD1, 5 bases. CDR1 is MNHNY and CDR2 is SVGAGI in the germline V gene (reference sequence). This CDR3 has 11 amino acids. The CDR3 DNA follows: TGTGCCAGCAGCCAAAGTCGACAGCCTGAATTC. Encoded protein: CASSQSRQPEF.

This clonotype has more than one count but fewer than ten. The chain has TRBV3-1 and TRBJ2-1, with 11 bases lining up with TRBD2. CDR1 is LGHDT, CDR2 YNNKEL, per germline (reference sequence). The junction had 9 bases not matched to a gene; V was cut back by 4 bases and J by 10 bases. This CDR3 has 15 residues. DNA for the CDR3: TGTGCCAGCAGCCCCCTAGGACTAGCGGGCGAGGAGCAGTTCTTC. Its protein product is CASSPLGLAGEEQFF.

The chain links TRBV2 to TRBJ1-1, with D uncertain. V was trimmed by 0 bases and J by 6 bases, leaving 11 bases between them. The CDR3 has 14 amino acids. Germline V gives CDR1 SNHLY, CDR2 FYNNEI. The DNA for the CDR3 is TGTGCCAGCAGTGAAGCGGTTTCGTCGGCTGAAGCTTTCTTT. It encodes CASSEAVSSAEAFF.

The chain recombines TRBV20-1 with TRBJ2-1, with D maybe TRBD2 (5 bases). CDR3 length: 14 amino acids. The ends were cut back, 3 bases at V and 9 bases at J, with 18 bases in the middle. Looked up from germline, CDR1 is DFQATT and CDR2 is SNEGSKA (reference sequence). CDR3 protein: CSASPRAHFGEQFF. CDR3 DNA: TGCAGTGCTAGCCCGCGGGCCCATTTTGGTGAGCAGTTCTTC.

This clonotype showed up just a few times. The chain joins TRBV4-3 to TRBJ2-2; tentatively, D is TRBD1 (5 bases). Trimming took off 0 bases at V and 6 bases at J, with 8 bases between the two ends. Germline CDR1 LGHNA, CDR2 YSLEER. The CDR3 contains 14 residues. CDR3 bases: TGCGCCAGCAGCCAAGACCAGGGCCCCGGGGAGCTGTTTTTT. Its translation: CASSQDQGPGELFF.

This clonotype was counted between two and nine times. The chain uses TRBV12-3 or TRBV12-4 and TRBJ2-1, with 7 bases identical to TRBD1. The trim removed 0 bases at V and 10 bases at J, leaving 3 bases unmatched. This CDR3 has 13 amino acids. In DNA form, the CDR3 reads TGTGCCAGCAGTTTAGCCCCAGGGGGAGAGCAGTTCTTC. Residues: CASSLAPGGEQFF.

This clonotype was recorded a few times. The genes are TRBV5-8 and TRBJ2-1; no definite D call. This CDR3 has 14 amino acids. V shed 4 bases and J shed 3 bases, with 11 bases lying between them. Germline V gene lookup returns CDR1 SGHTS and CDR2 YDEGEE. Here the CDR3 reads CASSPHPVYNEQFF. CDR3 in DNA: TGTGCCAGCAGCCCCCACCCCGTCTACAATGAGCAGTTCTTC.

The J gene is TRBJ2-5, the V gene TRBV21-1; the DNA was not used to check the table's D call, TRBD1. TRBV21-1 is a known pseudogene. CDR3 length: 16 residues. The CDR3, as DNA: TGTGCCAGCAGCATGGGGGGACCGGGACATAGAGAGACCCAGTACTTC. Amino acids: CASSMGGPGHRETQYF.

CDR3 protein: CASSPRGDSVSPLHF. In DNA form, the CDR3 reads TGCGCCAGCAGTCCGAGGGGGGACTCGGTCTCACCCCTCCACTTT. The J gene is TRBJ1-6, the V gene TRBV5-1, with D possibly TRBD1 on 6 matching bases. V lost 5 bases, J lost 10 bases, and 19 bases lay in between. The CDR3 has 15 residues. The germline V gene encodes CDR1 SGHRS and CDR2 YFSETQ. The variable domain in full, completed from reference TRBV5-1 and TRBJ1-6, reads KAGVTQTPRYLIKTRGQQVTLSCSPISGHRSVSWYQQTPGQGLQFLFEYFSETQRNKGNFPGRFSGRQFSNSRSEMNVSTLELGDSALYLCASSPRGDSVSPLHFGNGTRLTVT.

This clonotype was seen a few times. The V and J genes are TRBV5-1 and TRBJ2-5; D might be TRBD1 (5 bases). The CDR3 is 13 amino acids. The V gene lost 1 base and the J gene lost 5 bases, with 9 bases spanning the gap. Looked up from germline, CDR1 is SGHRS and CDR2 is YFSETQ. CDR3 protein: CASSLRQFETQYF. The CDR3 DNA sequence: TGCGCCAGCAGCTTGCGACAGTTCGAGACCCAGTACTTC.

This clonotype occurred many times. The CDR3 DNA sequence: TGTGCCAGCAGTGACCTCAATCAGCCCCAGCATTTT. The encoded protein is CASSDLNQPQHF. The gene calls are TRBV28 and TRBJ1-5, with D unresolved. Between the trimmed V and J ends, which lost 5 bases and 3 bases, there was a span of 5 bases. The CDR3 length is 12 residues. Germline assignment: CDR1 MDHEN and CDR2 SYDVKM.

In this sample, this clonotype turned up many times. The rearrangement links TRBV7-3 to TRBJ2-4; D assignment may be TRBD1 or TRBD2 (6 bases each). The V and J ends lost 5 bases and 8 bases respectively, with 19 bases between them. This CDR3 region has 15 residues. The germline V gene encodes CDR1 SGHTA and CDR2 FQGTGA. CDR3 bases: TGTGCCAGCAGCCCGACGGGGGCCGCAAGGGACATTCAGTACTTC. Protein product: CASSPTGAARDIQYF. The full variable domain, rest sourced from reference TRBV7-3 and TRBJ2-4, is GAGVSQTPSNKVTEKGKYVELRCDPISGHTALYWYRQSLGQGPEFLIYFQGTGAADDSGLPNDRFFAVRPEGSVSTLKIQRTERGDSAVYLCASSPTGAARDIQYFGAGTRLSVL.